These 27 T cell receptor beta chains originate from one sample sequenced in a study of blood T cell repertoires in COVID-19. TCRdb's copy holds only in-frame clones and misses some; the assay was immunoSEQ multiplex PCR. The sample holds approximately 200,000 clones, approximately 84% seen once. Sequenced: PBMCs or T cells enriched from blood (not recorded which). These receptors all stem from a woman under 40 who had recovered from COVID-19.

This chain connects TRBV10-1 to TRBJ2-2; D might be TRBD2 (5 bases). CDR1 is WNHNN, CDR2 SYGVQD, per germline (reference sequence). This CDR3 is 14 amino acids long. Trimming shortened V by 4 bases and J by 5 bases, and 11 bases separated the two germline ends. The CDR3 DNA follows: TGCGCCAGCAGTGTTTTCGAGGGAACCGGGGAGCTGTTTTTT. It specifies CASSVFEGTGELFF.

The rearrangement links TRBV5-4 to TRBJ1-2; tentative D call: TRBD1 (5 bases). The CDR3 runs 14 residues. Germline CDR1 reads SGHNT; CDR2 reads YYREEE (reference sequence). The ends were cut back, 4 bases at V and 8 bases at J, with 18 bases in the middle. The CDR3 nucleotides are TGTGCCAGCAGCCCCCCCGGGGGGTTGATCGGCTACACCTTC. Protein: CASSPPGGLIGYTF.

This chain joins TRBV7-6 and TRBJ1-1, with 7 positions matching TRBD1. The CDR3 consists of 14 residues. Germline V gene lookup returns CDR1 SGHVS and CDR2 FNYEAQ. V lost 5 bases to trimming and J lost 7 bases; unmatched junction nucleotides: 10. The CDR3 loop reads CASSTRQGSGEAFF. DNA of the CDR3: TGTGCCAGCAGCACCCGACAGGGTTCAGGTGAAGCTTTCTTT.

V is TRBV5-8 and J is TRBJ1-3; 10 nucleotides match TRBD1. J gave up 8 bases and V 0 bases, and 5 bases lay outside the gene matches. The CDR3 consists of 15 residues. Per germline, CDR1 SGHTS and CDR2 YDEGEE. CDR3 DNA sequence: TGTGCCAGCAGCTTGGGGACAGGGGGTATTCACACCATATATTTT. Translating it yields CASSLGTGGIHTIYF.

CDR3: CASRFGQGYGYTF. CDR3 DNA: TGTGCCAGCAGATTTGGACAGGGCTATGGCTACACCTTC. The chain recombines TRBV28 with TRBJ1-2; 8 nucleotides match TRBD1. Germline V gives CDR1 MDHEN, CDR2 SYDVKM. V was pared by 6 bases and J by 4 bases, with 4 bases of the junction left unmatched. The CDR3 is made up of 13 amino acids.

The chain uses TRBV18 and TRBJ1-1, with D tentatively TRBD1 (6 bases). The CDR3 is made up of 16 amino acids. Germline CDR1 KGHSH, CDR2 LQKENI. V lost 5 bases and J 3 bases, leaving 19 bases between the germline ends. The CDR3, as DNA: TGTGCCAGCTCAAGGTTGCCAGGGGTTTCGCACACTGAAGCTTTCTTT. As protein: CASSRLPGVSHTEAFF.

This sequence joins TRBV27 and TRBJ2-7; no reliable D call. Per the germline V gene, CDR1 is MNHEY and CDR2 is SMNVEV (reference sequence). There are 12 residues in the CDR3. The germline V and J ends were trimmed by 9 bases and 3 bases, with 12 bases remaining between them. The CDR3: CARVRNLYEQYV. The CDR3 nucleotides are TGTGCCAGGGTGCGGAACCTCTACGAGCAGTACGTC.

The gene calls are TRBV20-1 and TRBJ2-3; 11 bases agree with TRBD2. Germline trimming cut 3 bases from V and 0 bases from J; bases unmatched to any gene: 8. Germline CDR1 and CDR2: DFQATT and SNEGSKA (reference sequence). This CDR3 spans 17 amino acids. In DNA form, the CDR3 reads TGCAGTGCTAGTCCACTAGCGGGAGCCCCTAGCACAGATACGCAGTATTTT. This codes for CSASPLAGAPSTDTQYF.

This rearrangement joins TRBV21-1 to TRBJ1-1. TRBV21-1 is a known pseudogene. The CDR3 consists of 16 residues. CDR3 DNA: TGTGCCAGCAGCAAGGAAAAAACTGCTGAGGGTTCTGAAGCTTTCTTT. Residues: CASSKEKTAEGSEAFF.

The rearrangement links TRBV28 to TRBJ2-5, with a possible D match to TRBD1 (5 bases). V lost 5 bases and J 1 base, leaving 17 bases between the germline ends. The germline V gene has CDR1 MDHEN and CDR2 SYDVKM. The CDR3 has 16 amino acids. The DNA of the CDR3 is TGTGCCAGCAGTCCGATAGGGGCGGCTATCCAAGAGACCCAGTACTTC. This sequence encodes CASSPIGAAIQETQYF.

In this sample, this clone turned up many times. This chain links TRBV11-2 with TRBJ2-7; D may be TRBD1 (5 bases). CDR3 length: 14 residues. CDR1 and CDR2 (germline): SGHAT, FQNNGV. Trimming pared 1 base from V and 4 bases from J, leaving 11 bases between. CDR3 amino acids: CASSLVAGRYEQYF. In nucleotides, the CDR3 is TGTGCCAGCAGCTTAGTTGCAGGGCGGTACGAGCAGTACTTC.

V gene TRBV30 combines with J gene TRBJ1-4; a weak D match, TRBD1 (5 bases). The CDR3 covers 12 residues. Trimming took 3 bases from V and 8 from J, leaving 10 bases between them. Per the germline V gene, CDR1 is GTSNPN and CDR2 is SVGIG (reference sequence). CDR3 sequence reads: CAWSSGREKLFF. The CDR3 DNA reads TGTGCCTGGAGCTCAGGGCGAGAAAAACTGTTTTTT.

The V gene is TRBV27, the J gene TRBJ1-1, with D hard to call. The length of the CDR3 is 14 residues. The V end lost 6 bases, the J end lost 2 bases, and 13 bases lay between the germline ends. Germline V gene data show CDR1 as MNHEY and CDR2 as SMNVEV (reference sequence). CDR3 region: CASSSNRVNTEAFF. The CDR3 DNA follows: TGTGCCAGCAGCTCTAATCGGGTTAACACTGAAGCTTTCTTT.

This clone was detected only a few times. The gene calls are TRBV25-1 and TRBJ2-1; 8 nucleotides line up with TRBD2. The CDR3 loop spans 16 amino acids. The germline CDR1 and CDR2 sequences are MGHDK and SYGVNS. V was pared by 2 bases and J by 0 bases, with 3 bases of the junction left unmatched. CDR3 in amino acids: CASSETSGGSYNEQFF. CDR3 nucleotide sequence: TGTGCCAGCAGTGAAACTAGCGGAGGCTCCTACAATGAGCAGTTCTTC.

The chain joins TRBV29-1 to TRBJ2-2; TRBD1 agrees at 11 bases. The CDR3 consists of 16 residues. V lost 7 bases to trimming and J lost 2 bases; unmatched junction nucleotides: 9. Germline loops: CDR1 SQVTM, CDR2 ANQGSEA. CDR3 sequence: CSAEGQGGRNTGELFF. CDR3 DNA sequence: TGCAGCGCCGAGGGACAGGGGGGCCGAAACACCGGGGAGCTGTTTTTT.

The rearrangement joins TRBV18 to TRBJ1-1; D is perhaps TRBD1 (5 bases). The ends were cut back, 2 bases at V and 1 base at J, with 8 bases in the middle. The CDR3 has 14 residues. Germline CDR1 KGHSH, CDR2 LQKENI. The CDR3 nucleotides are TGTGCCAGCTCACCAAGACAGCCGAACACTGAAGCTTTCTTT. Its translation is CASSPRQPNTEAFF.

This clone was seen once. The rearrangement links TRBV7-9 to TRBJ1-3; 7 bases fit TRBD1. The germline V gene encodes CDR1 SEHNR and CDR2 FQNEAQ (reference sequence). V dropped 4 bases and J dropped 6; count of bases not matched to a gene: 9. CDR3 length: 15 amino acids. The CDR3 DNA reads TGTGCCAGCAGCTACGGGACAGCGACTGAAAACACCATATATTTT. Translating it yields CASSYGTATENTIYF.

The V and J genes are TRBV15 and TRBJ2-7; 7 positions match TRBD1. CDR3 length: 16 residues. Germline V gene data show CDR1 as LNHNV and CDR2 as YYDKDF (reference sequence). V lost 5 bases to trimming and J lost 0 bases; unmatched junction nucleotides: 10. Here the CDR3 reads CATSGVQDRRSYEQYF. In nucleotides, the CDR3 is TGTGCCACCAGCGGGGTCCAGGACAGGCGCTCCTACGAGCAGTACTTC. The full variable domain, completed using reference TRBV15 and TRBJ2-7, is DAMVIQNPRYQVTQFGKPVTLSCSQTLNHNVMYWYQQKSSQAPKLLFHYYDKDFNNEADTPDNFQSRRPNTSFCFLDIRSPGLGDTAMYLCATSGVQDRRSYEQYFGPGTRLTVT.

DNA of the CDR3: TGTGCCAGCAGCAAGATCGGACTAGCGGGAGGGGCAGAGACCCAGTACTTC. Its protein is CASSKIGLAGGAETQYF. The chain is built from TRBV7-3 and TRBJ2-5, with 15 bases aligning to TRBD2. CDR1 and CDR2 (germline): SGHTA, FQGTGA. J lost 4 bases, V lost 5 bases, and 8 bases had no gene match. This CDR3 contains 17 residues.

Only one count was recorded for this clone. CDR3 amino acids: CASSLRQGREKLFF. The DNA of the CDR3 is TGCGCCAGCAGCCTGCGACAGGGCAGGGAAAAACTGTTTTTT. The chain carries TRBV5-1 and TRBJ1-4; TRBD1 aligns across 7 bases. CDR3 length: 14 residues. The V segment lost 4 bases and the J segment 8 bases; nucleotides outside the gene matches: 8. Germline lookup yields CDR1 SGHRS and CDR2 YFSETQ.

V gene TRBV28 combines with J gene TRBJ1-1; D unresolved. V was trimmed by 2 bases and J by 1 base, leaving 8 bases between them. CDR1 is MDHEN and CDR2 is SYDVKM in the germline V gene. The CDR3 runs 14 residues. The CDR3 sequence: CASSLPGWNTEAFF. The CDR3 DNA follows: TGTGCCAGCAGTTTACCCGGGTGGAACACTGAAGCTTTCTTT. The entire variable domain, with the rest obtained from reference TRBV28 and TRBJ1-1, is as follows: DVKVTQSSRYLVKRTGEKVFLECVQDMDHENMFWYRQDPGLGLRLIYFSYDVKMKEKGDIPEGYSVSREKKERFSLILESASTNQTSMYLCASSLPGWNTEAFFGQGTRLTVV.

The gene calls are TRBV15 and TRBJ2-1, with TRBD2 matching 8 bases. Trimming removed 1 base from V and 4 bases from J; junction bases left unmatched: 6. CDR3 size: 16 residues. The germline gives CDR1 LNHNV, CDR2 YYDKDF (reference sequence). The DNA for the CDR3 is TGTGCCACCAGCAGAGGGTACGGGGGGGCTTACAATGAGCAGTTCTTC. This gives the protein CATSRGYGGAYNEQFF.

J is TRBJ1-3 and V is TRBV12-2; TRBD1 is taken as the D call from the table, unchecked against the DNA. TRBV12-2 is designated a pseudogene. This CDR3 spans 18 amino acids. The CDR3 loop reads CASRFTRGLVRSGNTIYF. CDR3 DNA: TGTGCAAGTCGCTTTACCAGGGGTTTAGTACGGTCTGGAAACACCATATATTTT.

The chain couples TRBV27 to TRBJ1-6, with D possibly TRBD1 on 5 matching bases. Between the trimmed V and J ends, which lost 5 bases and 3 bases, there was a span of 11 bases. The CDR3 runs to 15 residues. Germline V CDR1 and CDR2: MNHEY, SMNVEV (reference sequence). CDR3 coding DNA: TGTGCCAGCAGTCCAGCCGGGGGCTATAATTCACCCCTCCACTTT. This codes for CASSPAGGYNSPLHF.

The chain recombines TRBV6-5 with TRBJ1-4, with 9 bases fitting TRBD1. The CDR3 covers 15 residues. Germline lookup yields CDR1 MNHEY and CDR2 SVGAGI. The V and J ends lost 3 bases and 7 bases, in that order; junction bases with no gene match: 6. The CDR3 DNA sequence: TGTGCCAGCAGTTATTACAGGGGGCCGGCTGAAAAACTGTTTTTT. It yields the protein CASSYYRGPAEKLFF.

In this sample, this clone turned up a few times. V usage is TRBV30 and J usage is TRBJ2-1, with 11 bases matching TRBD2. This CDR3 has 15 amino acids. Germline V gene sequence: CDR1 GTSNPN, CDR2 SVGIG (reference sequence). Losses at the gene ends were 0 bases for V and 8 bases for J; bases not matched to a gene: 6. CDR3 sequence reads: CAWSVLAGVFDEQFF. In DNA, the CDR3 is TGTGCCTGGAGTGTACTAGCGGGAGTATTTGATGAGCAGTTCTTC.

Only one count was recorded for this clone. The chain combines TRBV5-1 with TRBJ1-2, with D perhaps matching TRBD1 (6 bases). V lost 4 bases and J lost 0, with 13 bases in between. This CDR3 is built from 15 residues. Germline CDR1 is SGHRS and CDR2 is YFSETQ. In nucleotides, the CDR3 is TGCGCCAGCAGCCGTGACAGGCCCTCTAACTATGGCTACACCTTC. Its protein product is CASSRDRPSNYGYTF.